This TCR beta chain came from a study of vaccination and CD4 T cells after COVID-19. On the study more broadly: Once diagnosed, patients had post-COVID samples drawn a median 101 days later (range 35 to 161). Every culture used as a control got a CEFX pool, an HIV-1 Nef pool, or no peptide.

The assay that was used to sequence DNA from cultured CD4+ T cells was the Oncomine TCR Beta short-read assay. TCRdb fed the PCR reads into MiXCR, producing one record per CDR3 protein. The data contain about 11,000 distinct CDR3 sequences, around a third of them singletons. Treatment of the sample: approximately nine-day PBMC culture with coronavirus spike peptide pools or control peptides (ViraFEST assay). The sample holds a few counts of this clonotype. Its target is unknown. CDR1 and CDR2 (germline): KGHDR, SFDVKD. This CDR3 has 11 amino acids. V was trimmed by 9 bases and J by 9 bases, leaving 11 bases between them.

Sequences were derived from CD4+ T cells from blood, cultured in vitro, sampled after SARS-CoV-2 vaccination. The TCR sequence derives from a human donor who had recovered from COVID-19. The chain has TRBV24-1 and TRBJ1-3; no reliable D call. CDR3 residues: CATLLLGTIYF. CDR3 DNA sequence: TGTGCCACCCTGCTCCTTGGCACCATATATTTT.